The TCR beta chain under discussion was sequenced for a study of STAT5B mutations in CD4+ large granular lymphocyte leukemia. As concerns this clone: Its antigen remains unknown.

The method was immunoSEQ multiplex PCR; TCRdb's version includes in-frame clones alone and lacks a portion of them. The data show 32,000 or so clones, approximately 79% seen once. Points from the study as a whole: Approximately 25% of private leukemic clonotypes occurred rarely in other patients' non-leukemic repertoires. CD4-sorted patient repertoires seemed more clonal than healthy CD4+ repertoires.

Buffy coats from healthy blood donors served as controls. This TCR was recovered from a human donor in good health. The sequenced sample consisted of CD4+ T cells from blood buffy coats.

This chain's CDR3 is CASSLEQGSNFYGYTF. The CDR3 nucleotides are TGTGCCAGCAGCTTAGAGCAGGGCTCCAACTTCTATGGCTACACCTTC. The rearrangement links TRBV7-8 to TRBJ1-2, with D maybe TRBD1 (5 bases). CDR1 is SGHVS and CDR2 is FQNEAQ in the germline V gene. The length of the CDR3 is 16 residues. Trimming stripped 1 base from V and 4 bases from J, with 16 bases between.